Listed below are T cell receptor beta chains from one sample, sequenced in a study of beta chain features in type 1 diabetes. Using immunoSEQ multiplex PCR, the repertoire was profiled, and TCRdb retains in-frame clones only, with some absent. The sample yields about 340,000 clones, approximately 15% seen once. Sequencing was performed on naive CD4+ T cells from blood. The receptors here all came from a woman between 18 and 29 years old with type 1 diabetes. Each CDR3 is given with its conserved first and last residue. A D gene is named only where the DNA matches it firmly. The size entry is marked missing in some rows and otherwise reads once, few, many or a size class.

J gene,V gene,clone size,D gene,CDR3 DNA,CDR3 protein
TRBJ2-5,TRBV6-6,.,TRBD2,TGTGCCAGCAGTTACTCCGAGGCTAGCGGGAGGAAGACCCAGTACTTC,CASSYSEASGRKTQYF
TRBJ1-5,TRBV10-3,.,.,TGTGCCATCAGTGAAGCCACCCACAATCAGCCCCAGCATTTT,CAISEATHNQPQHF
TRBJ1-1,TRBV18,few,.,TGTGCCAGCTCACCACAAGGGAGGAACACTGAAGCTTTCTTT,CASSPQGRNTEAFF
TRBJ2-1,TRBV9,once,.,TGTGCCAGCAGCGACTCCAAAACCGCTTGGACAGCGCTTTCCTACAATGAGCAGTTCTTC,CASSDSKTAWTALSYNEQFF
TRBJ2-5,TRBV7-2,.,.,TGTGCCAGCAGCACTCGACTCGAACAAGAGACCCAGTACTTC,CASSTRLEQETQYF
TRBJ2-1,TRBV4-3,few,TRBD2,TGCGCCAGCAGCCAAGGTTCCGGGAGGACCTACAATGAGCAGTTCTTC,CASSQGSGRTYNEQFF
TRBJ2-1,TRBV5-4,.,.,TGTGCCAGCAGCCCAAGTAGCCCCTCCTACAATGAGCAGTTCTTC,CASSPSSPSYNEQFF
TRBJ1-2,TRBV28,.,TRBD1,TGTGCCAGCAGTCCGGGACAGAGCAATTATGGCTACACCTTC,CASSPGQSNYGYTF
TRBJ2-1,TRBV18,.,.,TGTGCCAGCTCACCCCGGACTGAAGGCAATGAGCAGTTCTTC,CASSPRTEGNEQFF
TRBJ2-2,TRBV7-4,few,TRBD1,TGTGCCAGCAGCTTTGGGACAGGGACCGGGGAGCTGTTTTTT,CASSFGTGTGELFF
TRBJ1-2,TRBV10-3,.,TRBD1,TGTGCCATCAGAAGCTTTACAGGGGATGGCTACACCTTC,CAIRSFTGDGYTF
TRBJ2-1,TRBV19,.,TRBD2,TGTGCCAGTAGTATAGGCCCTAGCGGGTTATACAATGAGCAGTTCTTC,CASSIGPSGLYNEQFF
TRBJ1-5,TRBV7-2,few,.,TGTGCCAGCAGCTCAAACTGGAGGTACAATCAGCCCCAGCATTTT,CASSSNWRYNQPQHF
TRBJ1-1,TRBV9,few,.,TGTGCCAGCAGCGTCCGAGGGTCAAACACTGAAGCTTTCTTT,CASSVRGSNTEAFF
TRBJ1-1,TRBV5-1,few,.,TGCGCCAGCAGCTTGGGCGGGGGAGGCACTGAAGCTTTCTTT,CASSLGGGGTEAFF
TRBJ1-1,TRBV7-2,few,.,TGTGCCAGCAGCCTTGGGGGGACCCTGGGAACTGAAGCTTTCTTT,CASSLGGTLGTEAFF
TRBJ1-1,TRBV7-9,few,.,TGTGCCAGCAGCTTTGAACAGGGAGCGTCTGAAGCTTTCTTT,CASSFEQGASEAFF
TRBJ1-1,TRBV18,few,.,TGTGCCAGCTCACCGTCGAGGAGCATGAACACTGAAGCTTTCTTT,CASSPSRSMNTEAFF
TRBJ1-2,TRBV7-9,.,TRBD1,TGTGCCAGCAGCTTGACAGGGGGCGCACACTATGGCTACACCTTC,CASSLTGGAHYGYTF
TRBJ2-1,TRBV7-9,.,.,TGTGCCAGCAGCTTAGAACGGGGGTCTCAAAATGAGCAGTTCTTC,CASSLERGSQNEQFF
TRBJ2-2,TRBV7-8,few,TRBD1,TGTGCCAGCAGCTTAGAGGTGACAGGGGGCATCGGGGAGCTGTTTTTT,CASSLEVTGGIGELFF
TRBJ2-5,TRBV5-6,few,.,TGTGCCAGCAGCGCGACAGGTTACCAAGAGACCCAGTACTTC,CASSATGYQETQYF
TRBJ1-4,TRBV5-6,few,TRBD1,TGTGCCAGCAGCCGCCGGGACAGGACCCGCTCGGTACTGTTTTTT,CASSRRDRTRSVLFF
TRBJ2-1,TRBV10-2,few,.,TGCGCCAGCAGTACTAGACTCGGCTCCTACAATGAGCAGTTCTTC,CASSTRLGSYNEQFF
TRBJ1-2,TRBV2,.,TRBD1,TGTGCCAGCAGCGCTACAGGGGAGAGCGGCTACACCTTC,CASSATGESGYTF
TRBJ1-1,TRBV6-5,.,.,TGTGCCAGCAGGGACTTAAATGTCGAGAACACTGAAGCTTTCTTT,CASRDLNVENTEAFF
TRBJ2-3,TRBV11-2,.,TRBD2,TGTGCCAGCGGGTTAGCGGGAGGGCCGGCAGATACGCAGTATTTT,CASGLAGGPADTQYF
TRBJ2-5,TRBV11-2,few,TRBD1,TGTGCCAGCAGCGTCGGACAGGGTGAGACCCAGTACTTC,CASSVGQGETQYF
TRBJ2-1,TRBV5-1,.,.,TGCGCCAGCAGCTCTAGTCTCTACAATGAGCAGTTCTTC,CASSSSLYNEQFF
TRBJ2-1,TRBV28,.,.,TGTGCCAGCAGTTTACTGGCATCCTACAATGAGCAGTTCTTC,CASSLLASYNEQFF
TRBJ2-1,TRBV4-1,.,TRBD2,TGCGCCAGCAGCCAACCCGGGACTAAGATAAATGAGCAGTTCTTC,CASSQPGTKINEQFF
TRBJ2-5,TRBV10-3,few,.,TGTGCCATCAAACAAGGGACTCCACAAGAGACCCAGTACTTC,CAIKQGTPQETQYF
TRBJ2-5,TRBV7-6,few,TRBD1,TGTGCCAGCACCCAACTTTACAGGGGGCCGACGTACCAAGAGACCCAGTACTTC,CASTQLYRGPTYQETQYF
TRBJ1-2,TRBV29-1,few,.,TGCAGCGTTGCGGAGGGTAACTATGGCTACACCTTC,CSVAEGNYGYTF
TRBJ1-2,TRBV30,.,TRBD1,TGTGCCTGGAGTGTTCCTTTCGGGGTTCGCCCGACAGGGACTTTGGACTATGGCTACACCTTC,CAWSVPFGVRPTGTLDYGYTF
TRBJ1-3,TRBV10-3,.,.,TGTGCCATCAGTGAAGGGGAACGGCTCTCTGGAAACACCATATATTTT,CAISEGERLSGNTIYF
TRBJ2-7,TRBV15,.,.,TGTGCCACCAGCAGACCAGAACCCTACGAGCAGTACTTC,CATSRPEPYEQYF
TRBJ1-2,TRBV4-3,.,TRBD1,TGCGCCAGCAGTCGGACAGGCTCCTCTGGCTACACCTTC,CASSRTGSSGYTF
TRBJ2-1,TRBV5-4,few,.,TGTGCCAGCAGCTTGGCTGGGGCGACCTACAATGAGCAGTTCTTC,CASSLAGATYNEQFF